A selection of T cell receptor beta chains follows, all from one sample in a study of shared clonotypes between healthy human individuals. Profiled with immunoSEQ multiplex PCR; TCRdb holds only in-frame clones, not every one. The data contain a few million clones, 80% to 95% of them singletons. The sample consisted of naive CD4+ T cells from PBMCs. The receptors originated from a man aged 18 to 30 in good health. Some clones in this sample may be carry-over from other donors' samples. Both conserved end residues are part of each CDR3. The order of the fields is J gene, V gene, clone size, D gene, CDR3 DNA, CDR3 protein. The D gene is left open where the match is weak. The size field is filled for only some rows; it gives once, few, many or a size class.

TRBJ2-5,TRBV9,.,.,TGTGCCAGCAGCGTAGCCCCCCAGGGGAGGCGAGAGACCCAGTACTTC,CASSVAPQGRRETQYF
TRBJ2-5,TRBV6-5,once,.,TGTGCCAGCAGTTACTCGTTGGGGGAAGAGACCCAGTACTTC,CASSYSLGEETQYF
TRBJ2-7,TRBV18,.,TRBD2,TGTGCCAGCTCACCACGGCGGGAGGGCCACTACGAGCAGTACTTC,CASSPRREGHYEQYF
TRBJ1-5,TRBV7-2,.,.,TGTGCCAGCAGCTTAGCGCGGGTAGGCACGCCCCAGCATTTT,CASSLARVGTPQHF
TRBJ1-3,TRBV7-2,.,.,TGTGCCAGCAGCGACGGAACCCACTCTGGAAACACCATATATTTT,CASSDGTHSGNTIYF
TRBJ1-2,TRBV11-2,.,.,TGTGCCAGCAGCTGGGGTTCGGATGGCTACACCTTC,CASSWGSDGYTF
TRBJ1-5,TRBV7-2,once,.,TGTGCCAGCAGCTCCTCACGAGGAGACCAGCCCCAGCATTTT,CASSSSRGDQPQHF
TRBJ1-2,TRBV4-2,.,.,TGTGCCAGCAGCTTGGACCAGGGAAGCTATGGCTACACCTTC,CASSLDQGSYGYTF
TRBJ2-7,TRBV7-3,.,.,TGTGCCAGCAGCCTGGACAAGGGGATGTACGAGCAGTACTTC,CASSLDKGMYEQYF
TRBJ1-1,TRBV2,.,TRBD1,TGTGCCAGCAGTATAACGAGGGACAGCCGAGGGGGCACTGAAGCTTTCTTT,CASSITRDSRGGTEAFF
TRBJ2-2,TRBV9,.,.,TGTGCCAGCAGCCCGAGAGGGGGCACCGGGGAGCTGTTTTTT,CASSPRGGTGELFF
TRBJ1-2,TRBV11-3,.,.,TGTGCCAGCAGCTTAGCCCCAGGGAGGAGTGGAGACTATGGCTACACCTTC,CASSLAPGRSGDYGYTF
TRBJ2-2,TRBV7-2,.,.,TGTGCCAGCAGCCTTACGGCAGAAAACACCGGGGAGCTGTTTTTT,CASSLTAENTGELFF
TRBJ2-1,TRBV5-8,.,.,TGTGCCAGCAGCTTGGTTTCTTACAGCTACAATGAGCAGTTCTTC,CASSLVSYSYNEQFF
TRBJ2-3,TRBV4-2,.,.,TGTGCCAGCAGCCAAGACTTGGGCAGACCTAGCACAGATACGCAGTATTTT,CASSQDLGRPSTDTQYF
TRBJ2-2,TRBV5-1,once,.,TGCGCCAGCAGCGATCGGGGGGAGCTGTTTTTT,CASSDRGELFF
TRBJ2-7,TRBV27,.,.,TGTGCCAGCAGTTTGGGGGTCGGGAGATCCTACGAGCAGTACTTC,CASSLGVGRSYEQYF
TRBJ2-7,TRBV5-1,.,.,TGCGCCAGCAGCTTGGTGATTGCACGAGTGGGAGAGCAGTACTTC,CASSLVIARVGEQYF
TRBJ2-1,TRBV11-2,.,TRBD2,TGTGCCAGCAGGGCCATTAGCGGGATAACCTACAATGAGCAGTTCTTC,CASRAISGITYNEQFF
TRBJ2-7,TRBV6-5,.,.,TGTGCCAGCAGTTACCCGGTGGGGCAGTCCTACGAGCAGTACTTC,CASSYPVGQSYEQYF
TRBJ2-5,TRBV19,.,.,TGTGCCAGTAGTATGCAAGAGACCCAGTACTTC,CASSMQETQYF
TRBJ2-1,TRBV5-1,once,TRBD2,TGCGCCAGCAGCTTTCCTAAGATGGGAACTAGCGTTAGTGATGAGCAGTTCTTC,CASSFPKMGTSVSDEQFF
TRBJ1-1,TRBV4-2,.,.,TGTGCCAGCAGCCAAGATCGGGGCCTGAACACTGAAGCTTTCTTT,CASSQDRGLNTEAFF
TRBJ1-1,TRBV27,.,.,TGTGCCAGCAGACCCCACCTAGCGGCAGGGACAGAAGCTTTCTTT,CASRPHLAAGTEAFF
TRBJ2-7,TRBV5-1,once,.,TGCGCCAGCAGCTTTATCCCCTCTGCGGGCGAGCAGTACTTC,CASSFIPSAGEQYF
TRBJ2-1,TRBV7-2,once,.,TGTGCCAGCAGCTTAGCAGCAGGAGTCTCCTACAATGAGCAGTTCTTC,CASSLAAGVSYNEQFF
TRBJ2-7,TRBV7-9,.,.,TGTGCCAGCAGCTGGAGGGCCACCGGGTCTAGGGACGAGCAGTACTTC,CASSWRATGSRDEQYF
TRBJ1-1,TRBV11-2,.,TRBD1,TGTGCCAGCAGCCCGGGACAGGGTAGGTCTGAAGCTTTCTTT,CASSPGQGRSEAFF
TRBJ2-1,TRBV5-1,.,TRBD2,TGCGCCAGCAGCTGGGTAGCGGGAGCGGTTAATGAGCAGTTCTTC,CASSWVAGAVNEQFF
TRBJ1-6,TRBV6-1,.,.,TGTGCCAGCAGTGAAAATTCACCCCTCCACTTT,CASSENSPLHF
TRBJ2-1,TRBV5-1,once,.,TGCGCCAGCAGCTTGGCCGGGACGGATTACAATGAGCAGTTCTTC,CASSLAGTDYNEQFF
TRBJ1-6,TRBV5-1,once,.,TGCGCCAGCAGTACACAGGAGAGAAATAATTCACCCCTCCACTTT,CASSTQERNNSPLHF
TRBJ1-1,TRBV18,.,.,TGTGCCAGCTCCCTCGGCCGGGTAGGGAACACTGAAGCTTTCTTT,CASSLGRVGNTEAFF
TRBJ1-5,TRBV30,once,.,TGTGCCTGGAGTGTAACAGGAGCTAGCAATCAGCCCCAGCATTTT,CAWSVTGASNQPQHF
TRBJ1-1,TRBV7-8,.,.,TGTGCCAGCAGCCACACCCCGGGACAACGGGACACTGAAGCTTTCTTT,CASSHTPGQRDTEAFF
TRBJ2-7,TRBV28,.,TRBD2,TGTGCCAGCAGTTTATTTCTAGCGGGAGGGCCAAGGAGGGAATACGAGCAGTACTTC,CASSLFLAGGPRREYEQYF
TRBJ1-4,TRBV25-1,.,.,TGTGCCAGCAGTGAAAGAGCAACTAATGAAAAACTGTTTTTT,CASSERATNEKLFF
TRBJ2-1,TRBV30,.,.,TGTGCCTGGGGGCCGTATCCATACAATGAGCAGTTCTTC,CAWGPYPYNEQFF
TRBJ2-5,TRBV6-1,.,.,TGTGCCAGCAGTACAGGGCCATGGGAGACCCAGTACTTC,CASSTGPWETQYF
TRBJ2-3,TRBV4-3,.,TRBD2,TGCGCCAGCAGCCAAGAGGGACGGGAGGGGCTCGGGGATACGCAGTATTTT,CASSQEGREGLGDTQYF
TRBJ2-7,TRBV25-1,.,.,TGTGCCAGCAGTAGGGGTAGCAGCGAGCAGTACTTC,CASSRGSSEQYF
TRBJ1-5,TRBV11-2,.,.,TGTGCCAGCAGCTTATCCCTTAATCAGCCCCAGCATTTT,CASSLSLNQPQHF
TRBJ1-3,TRBV6-1,.,.,TGTGCCAGCAGCAACCAGGGAATCTCTGGAAACACCATATATTTT,CASSNQGISGNTIYF
TRBJ2-3,TRBV6-5,.,TRBD2,TGTGCCAGCAGTTATCTAGCGGGAGACGGCACAGATACGCAGTATTTT,CASSYLAGDGTDTQYF
TRBJ2-1,TRBV7-9,once,TRBD2,TGTGCCAGCAGCCGTAGCGGGCCTACCTACAATGAGCAGTTCTTC,CASSRSGPTYNEQFF
TRBJ2-2,TRBV5-1,.,.,TGCGCCAGCAGCCAGGTGACGAACACCGGGGAGCTGTTTTTT,CASSQVTNTGELFF
TRBJ1-1,TRBV18,.,.,TGTGCCAGCTCACCAGACTTGAACACTGAAGCTTTCTTT,CASSPDLNTEAFF
TRBJ1-1,TRBV6-1,few,TRBD1,TGTGCCTGCGACGGACAGGTGAACACTGAAGCTTTCTTT,CACDGQVNTEAFF
TRBJ2-4,TRBV2,.,.,TGTGCCAGCATCAAGACCGGGGGAAACATTCAGTACTTC,CASIKTGGNIQYF
TRBJ2-7,TRBV10-1,.,.,TGCGCCAGCAGTGAAGGGTACGAGCAGTACTTC,CASSEGYEQYF
TRBJ1-1,TRBV6-1,.,TRBD1,TGTGCCAGCTTCGCGACAGGGAGAAACACTGAAGCTTTCTTT,CASFATGRNTEAFF
TRBJ2-4,TRBV27,.,.,TGTGCCAGCAGTCCAAACCTCGGACCCCAAGGGAGCATTCAGTACTTC,CASSPNLGPQGSIQYF
TRBJ2-1,TRBV4-2,.,.,TGTGCCAGCAGCCGCGCCGGGCCTAACAGTGGGAATGAGCAGTTCTTC,CASSRAGPNSGNEQFF